The clone carrying this TCR beta chain was counted a few times. What it binds is unknown. The data originate from a study of CD8 T cells in ankylosing spondylitis. Study-level points and caveats: Seemingly characteristic of ankylosing spondylitis blood was a TCR beta motif consisting of eight highly homologous variants. Matched ankylosing spondylitis synovial fluid reportedly showed significant enrichment of disease-linked clones.

Library preparation for TCR beta used quantitative 5'-RACE with molecular barcodes. TCRdb ran MiXCR on the 5' RACE reads and lists one entry per CDR3 protein. The repertoire has some 85,000 distinct CDR3 sequences, just under 9% of them found once; the top ten carry around 30%. The sequencing input was blood, either unsorted or a sorted T cell fraction (not recorded which). The clonotype comes from a male donor with ankylosing spondylitis.

CDR3 DNA: TGTGCCATCAGTGAGTCTGAAGGGGGCGGGGATGGCTACACCTTC. Protein product: CAISESEGGGDGYTF. This chain joins TRBV10-3 and TRBJ1-2; TRBD1 agrees at 7 bases. V was pared by 0 bases and J by 6 bases, with 7 bases of the junction left unmatched. Germline loops: CDR1 ENHRY, CDR2 SYGVKD. The CDR3 is 15 residues long.